The sequence of this T cell receptor beta chain was determined in a study of blood T cell repertoires in COVID-19. Study as a whole: Sites across the United States, Italy and Spain contributed samples from acute and convalescent COVID-19. In each case, the material was cDNA or gDNA derived from T cells, B-cell-depleted T cells, or PBMCs.

Trimming removed 4 bases from V and 4 bases from J, with 11 bases in between. CDR3 size: 13 residues. Germline-derived CDR1 and CDR2 are SQVTM and ANQGSEA. In the original analysis: The authors estimated nucleated cell counts from reference gene primer amplification. Repertoires were generated with immunoSEQ multiplex PCR, while TCRdb's copy carries only in-frame clones and drops some. The V and J calls and clone size come from that table; D and trimming were worked out from the DNA. Here the sample spans about 150,000 clones, 84% being singletons. To note about this clone: Different DNA sequences within this sample yield the same CDR3.

The rearrangement uses TRBV29-1 and TRBJ1-5; D is possibly TRBD1 (6 bases). This clonotype was sampled from a woman in her fifties or sixties in a cohort sampled during active or convalescent COVID-19. What was sequenced was peripheral blood. CDR3 nucleotides: TGCAGCGTTGGGCAGGGGCTAAATCAGCCCCAGCATTTT. Protein product: CSVGQGLNQPQHF.